Shown below are 11 T cell receptor beta chains from a single sample sequenced in a study of OX40 agonist ivuxolimab in advanced cancers. TCRdb keeps only in-frame clones here, not all; method: immunoSEQ multiplex PCR. The sample consists of roughly 120,000 clones, approximately 89% of them appearing once. The starting material was CD4+ or CD8+ T cells sorted from blood, obtained in a trial of the OX40 agonist ivuxolimab. These receptors all come from an adult with an advanced solid tumor such as melanoma, head and neck, liver or kidney cancer.

The CDR3 nucleotides are TGTGCCAGCAGCATGGGAGGAAACACCATATATTTT. Translating it yields CASSMGGNTIYF. The chain employs TRBV7-2 and TRBJ1-3; D not certain. Germline CDR1 reads SGHTA; CDR2 reads FQGNSA. V lost 5 bases and J 4 bases, leaving 6 bases between the germline ends. The CDR3 totals 12 residues.

The V and J genes are TRBV5-1 and TRBJ2-5, with 9 bases fitting TRBD1. V lost 3 bases and J lost 4; bases outside the gene matches: 10. Germline CDR1 SGHRS, CDR2 YFSETQ. This CDR3 contains 16 residues. CDR3 DNA sequence: TGCGCCAGCAGCTCCACCGGGGACAGGGAGAGAGAGACCCAGTACTTC. Protein sequence: CASSSTGDRERETQYF. Using reference TRBV5-1 and TRBJ2-5 for the parts outside the CDR3, the full variable domain is KAGVTQTPRYLIKTRGQQVTLSCSPISGHRSVSWYQQTPGQGLQFLFEYFSETQRNKGNFPGRFSGRQFSNSRSEMNVSTLELGDSALYLCASSSTGDRERETQYFGPGTRLLVL.

The rearrangement joins TRBV28 to TRBJ1-2, with a tentative D call TRBD1 (6 bases). This CDR3 region has 14 residues. The germline gives CDR1 MDHEN, CDR2 SYDVKM. V dropped 2 bases and J dropped 6 bases, with 13 bases sitting between them. In DNA form, the CDR3 reads TGTGCCAGCAGTTTAGTGGCGAGGGGGGATGGCTACACCTTC. Protein product: CASSLVARGDGYTF.

The rearrangement joins TRBV5-1 to TRBJ2-7; 7 bases line up with TRBD1. Germline trimming cut 0 bases from V and 7 bases from J; bases unmatched to any gene: 13. Germline loops: CDR1 SGHRS, CDR2 YFSETQ. The CDR3 has 16 amino acids. The CDR3 region is CASSLEGALTLGEQYF. DNA of the CDR3: TGCGCCAGCAGCTTGGAGGGGGCCCTAACCCTCGGAGAGCAGTACTTC.

J is TRBJ1-2 and V is TRBV5-4, with D hard to call. Germline loops: CDR1 SGHNT, CDR2 YYREEE (reference sequence). CDR3 length: 13 amino acids. V shed 4 bases and J shed 1 base, with 8 bases lying between them. CDR3 DNA sequence: TGTGCCAGCAGCCCCGTGAATAACTATGGCTACACCTTC. It encodes CASSPVNNYGYTF.

The V gene is TRBV19, the J gene TRBJ2-5; 8 bases are a match to TRBD1. The V and J ends lost 11 bases and 5 bases, in that order; junction bases with no gene match: 16. Germline V lookup: CDR1 LNHDA, CDR2 SQIVND (reference sequence). This CDR3 region has 15 residues. The CDR3 DNA follows: TGTGCCGGGTGGGACAGGAGGATTGGCGTGGAGACCCAGTACTTC. This encodes CAGWDRRIGVETQYF. Complete variable domain (other parts from reference TRBV19 and TRBJ2-5): DGGITQSPKYLFRKEGQNVTLSCEQNLNHDAMYWYRQDPGQGLRLIYYSQIVNDFQKGDIAEGYSVSREKKESFPLTVTSAQKNPTAFYLCAGWDRRIGVETQYFGPGTRLLVL.

This chain uses TRBV30 with TRBJ1-4; the D is unclear. The CDR3 consists of 15 residues. Germline lookup yields CDR1 GTSNPN and CDR2 SVGIG (reference sequence). The V end lost 2 bases, the J end lost 3 bases, and 13 bases lay between the germline ends. The CDR3 nucleotides are TGTGCCTGGAGTCAAGGGTCCCCAGCTAATGAAAAACTGTTTTTT. Its protein is CAWSQGSPANEKLFF.

The chain links TRBV7-3 to TRBJ2-5; 8 bases are shared with TRBD2. CDR1 is SGHTA and CDR2 is FQGTGA in the germline V gene. The CDR3 sequence is 13 residues long. V gave up 4 bases and J gave up 3 bases; unmatched junction bases: 1. The CDR3, as DNA: TGTGCCAGCAGCTCGGGACTAGAAGAGACCCAGTACTTC. Protein product: CASSSGLEETQYF.

This clone was seen just once. The genes are TRBV5-4 and TRBJ1-1; a weak D match, TRBD1 (5 bases). Germline V lookup: CDR1 SGHNT, CDR2 YYREEE (reference sequence). CDR3 size: 17 residues. The germline V and J ends were trimmed by 0 bases and 0 bases, with 15 bases remaining between them. Written as DNA, the CDR3 is TGTGCCAGCAGCTTGGGTGGGGCAGGGAGGATGAACACTGAAGCTTTCTTT. Amino acid sequence: CASSLGGAGRMNTEAFF.

This clone appeared a single time. The CDR3 sequence is CSVAGQGGYEQFF. The CDR3 nucleotides read TGCAGCGTTGCCGGACAGGGTGGGTATGAGCAGTTCTTC. The chain joins TRBV29-1 to TRBJ2-1; the match to TRBD1 covers 8 bases. The CDR3 totals 13 residues. After removal of 4 bases from V and 8 bases from J, the junction contained 7 bases not matched to a gene. Germline V gives CDR1 SQVTM, CDR2 ANQGSEA.

The chain links TRBV30 to TRBJ1-5; TRBD1 might be the D (5 bases). The CDR3 loop spans 15 amino acids. Trimming removed 3 bases at V and 3 bases at J, with 15 bases between. CDR1 and CDR2 from the germline V gene are GTSNPN and SVGIG (reference sequence). Here the CDR3 DNA reads TGTGCCTGGAGACCCCCGGGACGGAACAATCAGCCCCAGCATTTT. It translates to CAWRPPGRNNQPQHF.